The T cell receptor beta chain described here comes from a study of regulatory T cells in long-lasting Graves disease. Study-level results: Whereas new patients shared 800 to 1,000 public clonotypes, persistent patients shared more, at under 3,500. Persistent Graves' disease cases displayed lower TCR diversity than newly diagnosed ones.

Time point indicated: newly diagnosed GD, antithyroid drugs for less than 3 months. There was RNA extracted from PBMCs, and the TCR library was made from it. TCR beta libraries were built with iRepertoire HTBI primers and Arm-PCR of CDR3 regions. TCRdb used MiXCR to reprocess the multiplex PCR reads, holding one entry per CDR3 protein. In the table there are roughly 250,000 distinct CDR3 sequences, 15% to 20% of which are singletons. Trimming stripped 0 bases from V and 13 bases from J, with 16 bases between. Germline loops: CDR1 SGHVS, CDR2 FQNEAQ. The CDR3 is 14 residues long. With regard to this clonotype: Its antigen is undetermined. It is likely a read error: a sequence one base away is far more abundant.

These data also featured in a second study, about T cells in Graves' hyperthyroidism and ophthalmopathy. That paper adds: Carried out on the TCR CDR3, a first-round RT-PCR used the HTBI primer set.

The specimen comprised peripheral blood mononuclear cells (PBMCs), sampled at new diagnosis, from a patient treated with antithyroid drugs. This sequence was found in a woman aged 25-40 years with Graves disease. The J gene is TRBJ2-4, the V gene TRBV7-8; D remains ambiguous. Written as DNA, the CDR3 is TGTGCCAGCAGCTTAGCGGGCCGCTACAATGAGCAGTACTTC. It is translated as CASSLAGRYNEQYF.